Detailed here is one T cell receptor beta chain. As yet, its antigen is unknown. The data are from a study of T cell responses to AZD1222 COVID-19 vaccine. For the study at large: Second doses that came at about 4 or about 12 weeks were put together.

The CDR3 is made up of 15 amino acids. CDR1 and CDR2 from the germline V gene are SGHAT and FQDESV (reference sequence). The trim removed 0 bases at V and 9 bases at J, leaving 3 bases unmatched. The table came from immunoSEQ multiplex PCR; TCRdb's copy has only in-frame clones and leaves some out. The sample has over 45,000 clones; 89% are singletons. Study findings and constraints: Samples come after the peak T cell response, not at day 14. The sample set comprised mostly white British donors with more females, and clonal diversity was possibly underestimated.

The chain joins TRBV11-1 to TRBJ1-6, with 9 bases aligning to TRBD1. This sample comprised peripheral blood, obtained on day 0 of AZD1222 vaccination. This clonotype was obtained from an adult in good health. The CDR3 DNA is TGTGCCAGCAGCTTAGCGGACAGGGGTGGTTCACCCCTCCACTTT. This sequence encodes CASSLADRGGSPLHF.